This T cell receptor beta chain comes out of a study of PD-1 blockade in classical Hodgkin lymphoma. A word on this clone: Its antigen is still unknown.

Clones were sequenced by immunoSEQ multiplex PCR, and TCRdb holds only the in-frame ones, with some missing. The sample shows more than 140,000 clones, about 81% of them seen only once. Study-wide points: Healthy donors were reported to have higher baseline TCR diversity than newly diagnosed patients. The CD4+ diversity rise by C4D1 was clearest in complete responders.

The CDR3 contains 14 residues. The germline CDR1 and CDR2 sequences are MNHNS and SASEGT. Trimming removed 6 bases from V and 3 bases from J; junction bases left unmatched: 5. Every patient was affected by relapse after autologous stem cell transplantation, while exposure to brentuximab vedotin was not uniform. The sequence was collected from a human donor with classical Hodgkin lymphoma. Sequencing was performed on peripheral blood mononuclear cells (PBMCs), taken before the second cycle of nivolumab. This rearrangement joins TRBV6-1 to TRBJ1-3, with TRBD1 identical over 7 bases. Written as DNA, the CDR3 is TGTGCCAGCAGCCCCGACAGGGTTGGAAACACCATATATTTT. Encoded protein: CASSPDRVGNTIYF.